This TCR beta chain appears in the sequencing data of a study of cytomegalovirus exposure and HLA in healthy donors. Study-wide findings and caveats: Apparent HLA restriction characterized most CMV-associated TCR beta chains in a later analysis.

The PCR was carried out with 60 Vbeta primers and 13 Jbeta primers. Per the study methods: Later analysis identified tens of millions of unique TCR beta chains, 9 million to 12 million shared. Produced via immunoSEQ multiplex PCR; TCRdb's table is partial and in-frame only. The DNA was the basis for D and trimming; V, J and clone size are from that table. The sample includes under 200,000 clones, over 75% of them seen just once. Turning to this clone: Its antigen is as yet unknown. The identical CDR3 is also encoded by other nucleotide sequences in the sample.

V shed 3 bases and J 3 bases; nucleotides not matched to a gene: 1. Germline-derived CDR1 and CDR2 are SGHVS and FNYEAQ. The CDR3 loop spans 13 amino acids. V gene TRBV7-6 combines with J gene TRBJ2-5; 7 positions match TRBD2. The sequence was collected from a man in his late teens or twenties in good health and CMV-seropositive. Sequenced sample: PBMCs. As DNA, the CDR3 is TGTGCCAGCAGCTTGGGGGGGGAAGAGACCCAGTACTTC. It yields the protein CASSLGGEETQYF.